This passage covers 27 T cell receptor beta chains from one sample sequenced in a study of blood T cell repertoires in COVID-19. The method was immunoSEQ multiplex PCR; TCRdb's version includes in-frame clones alone and lacks a portion of them. The sample records about 200,000 clones, around 85% being singletons. The sequenced material came from peripheral blood. The receptors originated from a human donor with active or convalescent COVID-19. The donor label of this sample is uncertain.

This chain connects TRBV27 to TRBJ1-5; D is ambiguous. V lost 0 bases, J lost 0 bases, and 9 bases lay in between. The germline V gene has CDR1 MNHEY and CDR2 SMNVEV (reference sequence). The CDR3 is 16 amino acids. The CDR3 nucleotides read TGTGCCAGCAGTTTATCGCCCACCTATAGCAATCAGCCCCAGCATTTT. Translated, it gives CASSLSPTYSNQPQHF.

V usage is TRBV3-1 (or the pseudogene TRBV3-2) and J usage is TRBJ2-5, with 10 bases lining up with TRBD2. Looked up from germline, CDR1 is LGHDT and CDR2 is YNNKEL (reference sequence). V lost 1 base, J lost 4 bases, and 3 bases stayed unmatched. The CDR3 contains 15 residues. The CDR3 is CASSQVAGGPETQYF. CDR3 DNA sequence: TGTGCCAGCAGCCAAGTAGCGGGGGGCCCAGAGACCCAGTACTTC.

In its sample, this clone was seen once. V is TRBV19 and J is TRBJ2-2; 9 bases are shared with TRBD1. CDR3 length equals 14 residues. The germline gives CDR1 LNHDA, CDR2 SQIVND (reference sequence). V lost 4 bases, J lost 6 bases, and 3 bases stayed unmatched. As DNA, the CDR3 is TGTGCCAGTAGTACACAGGGGGCCCCCGGGGAGCTGTTTTTT. Its protein product is CASSTQGAPGELFF. Complete variable domain (other parts from reference TRBV19 and TRBJ2-2): DGGITQSPKYLFRKEGQNVTLSCEQNLNHDAMYWYRQDPGQGLRLIYYSQIVNDFQKGDIAEGYSVSREKKESFPLTVTSAQKNPTAFYLCASSTQGAPGELFFGEGSRLTVL.

This chain connects TRBV12-5 to TRBJ2-1; D might be TRBD2 (6 bases). There are 11 residues in the CDR3. The germline gives CDR1 LGHNT, CDR2 FRNRAP. V was pared by 3 bases and J by 9 bases, with 6 bases between. The CDR3 protein is CASGFGSEQFF. In nucleotides, the CDR3 is TGTGCTAGTGGTTTCGGGAGTGAGCAGTTCTTC.

This clone turned up a few times. V is TRBV6-5 and J is TRBJ1-1; D is perhaps TRBD1 (6 bases). Germline values: CDR1 MNHEY, CDR2 SVGAGI. The CDR3 totals 12 residues. Trimming removed 4 bases at V and 8 bases at J, with 11 bases between. CDR3: CASSFQTGEAFF. CDR3 DNA: TGTGCCAGCAGTTTTCAAACAGGGGAAGCTTTCTTT.

The chain uses TRBV5-1 and TRBJ1-6; 11 bases fit TRBD1. Germline lookup yields CDR1 SGHRS and CDR2 YFSETQ. The J segment lost 10 bases and the V segment lost 0 bases, leaving 3 bases of the junction unmatched. The CDR3 is 15 residues long. CDR3 bases: TGCGCCAGCAGCTTGGCGGGACAGGGGGAATCACCCCTCCACTTT. This encodes CASSLAGQGESPLHF. The full variable domain, rest sourced from reference TRBV5-1 and TRBJ1-6, is KAGVTQTPRYLIKTRGQQVTLSCSPISGHRSVSWYQQTPGQGLQFLFEYFSETQRNKGNFPGRFSGRQFSNSRSEMNVSTLELGDSALYLCASSLAGQGESPLHFGNGTRLTVT.

This clone has only one observation. Within the sample, other DNA sequences also encode this same CDR3. The chain combines TRBV9 with TRBJ2-7; tentative D call: TRBD2 (5 bases). With 0 bases removed from V and 0 bases from J, the gap between germline ends came to 7 bases. The length of the CDR3 is 14 residues. Germline V CDR1 and CDR2: SGDLS, YYNGEE. Written as DNA, the CDR3 is TGTGCCAGCAGCGTAGGAGGGAGCTCCTACGAGCAGTACTTC. Amino acid sequence: CASSVGGSSYEQYF.

This rearrangement joins TRBV4-3 to TRBJ1-3; no reliable D call. This CDR3 has 17 residues. The germline V and J ends were trimmed by 3 bases and 0 bases, with 15 bases remaining between them. CDR1 is LGHNA and CDR2 is YSLEER in the germline V gene. The CDR3 loop is CASSHRSTGSSGNTIYF. CDR3 nucleotide sequence: TGCGCCAGCAGCCATCGCAGTACGGGGAGCTCTGGAAACACCATATATTTT.

V is TRBV15 and J is TRBJ2-7, with a possible D match to TRBD2 (6 bases). The ends were cut back, 0 bases at V and 6 bases at J, with 9 bases in the middle. This CDR3 is built from 13 residues. CDR1 and CDR2 (germline): LNHNV, YYDKDF (reference sequence). CDR3 sequence reads: CATSRDLSGEQYF. The CDR3 DNA reads as TGTGCCACCAGCAGAGATCTTAGCGGCGAGCAGTACTTC.

The chain links TRBV6-5 to TRBJ2-7; TRBD2 agrees at 9 bases. Trimming took 1 base from V and 0 from J; bases not matched to a gene: 4. The CDR3 spans 16 residues. In germline, CDR1 is MNHEY, CDR2 SVGAGI. The CDR3 DNA reads as TGTGCCAGCAGTTACTTATATAGCGGGGGCTCCTACGAGCAGTACTTC. Encoded protein: CASSYLYSGGSYEQYF.

This chain connects TRBV11-1 to TRBJ1-2, with D perhaps TRBD1 (5 bases). V lost 5 bases to trimming and J lost 7 bases, with 17 bases between them. Germline values: CDR1 SGHAT, CDR2 FQDESV (reference sequence). The CDR3 covers 14 residues. The CDR3 DNA reads TGTGCCAGCAGCCCCTCGGGACTCCCCCTTGGCTACACCTTC. Its protein product is CASSPSGLPLGYTF. Together with reference TRBV11-1 and TRBJ1-2, the CDR3 gives the full variable domain: EAEVAQSPRYKITEKSQAVAFWCDPISGHATLYWYRQILGQGPELLVQFQDESVVDDSQLPKDRFSAERLKGVDSTLKIQPAELGDSAMYLCASSPSGLPLGYTFGSGTRLTVV.

A few counts support this clone. This sequence joins TRBV30 and TRBJ2-7; 12 bases are a match to TRBD2. With 7 bases clipped from V and 4 bases from J, the junction kept 17 bases outside the gene matches. The CDR3 is 17 residues long. The germline V gene encodes CDR1 GTSNPN and CDR2 SVGIG (reference sequence). As DNA, the CDR3 is TGTGCCTCTTTTCCCGCGGGGCTAGCGGGAGGGCCTTACGAGCAGTACTTC. Its translation: CASFPAGLAGGPYEQYF.

The CDR3 spells CAISDNGGSGETQYF. The CDR3 DNA follows: TGTGCCATCAGTGACAACGGGGGGAGCGGGGAGACCCAGTACTTC. J is TRBJ2-5 and V is TRBV10-3; TRBD2 matches at 7 bases. The CDR3 spans 15 residues. Looked up from germline, CDR1 is ENHRY and CDR2 is SYGVKD. V dropped 3 bases and J dropped 5; count of bases not matched to a gene: 9.

The chain has TRBV21-1 and TRBJ2-1; the table calls TRBD2, which could not be checked here. TRBV21-1 is an annotated pseudogene. The CDR3 contains 14 residues. The CDR3 loop reads CASSTGGAGNEQFF. The CDR3 nucleotides read TGTGCCAGCAGCACGGGGGGGGCCGGGAATGAGCAGTTCTTC.

This sequence joins TRBV7-3 and TRBJ2-3; TRBD1 matches 9 bases. The junction had 11 bases not matched to a gene; V was cut back by 5 bases and J by 5 bases. This CDR3 is 16 amino acids long. The germline V gene has CDR1 SGHTA and CDR2 FQGTGA. This chain's CDR3 is CASSLTGTGSVDTQYF. CDR3 sequence (DNA): TGTGCCAGCAGCCTTACCGGGACAGGGAGCGTAGATACGCAGTATTTT.

The chain recombines TRBV4-3 with TRBJ1-2; D gene unclear. The CDR3 contains 16 residues. The germline V gene encodes CDR1 LGHNA and CDR2 YSLEER. V gave up 1 base and J gave up 2 bases, with 14 bases separating them. The CDR3 region is CASSQGEEATNYGYTF. As DNA, the CDR3 is TGCGCCAGCAGCCAAGGGGAGGAGGCCACGAACTATGGCTACACCTTC.

The chain carries TRBV5-1 and TRBJ2-1, with 10 bases identical to TRBD2. J gave up 4 bases and V 4 bases, and 2 bases lay outside the gene matches. Per germline, CDR1 SGHRS and CDR2 YFSETQ. This CDR3 region has 14 residues. The CDR3 DNA reads as TGCGCCAGCAGCAGTAGCGGGGGGTACAATGAGCAGTTCTTC. This gives the protein CASSSSGGYNEQFF.

The chain employs TRBV4-1 and TRBJ2-5; D is possibly TRBD1 (5 bases). Between the trimmed V and J ends, which lost 1 base and 2 bases, there was a span of 14 bases. Germline V gene lookup returns CDR1 MGHRA and CDR2 YSYEKL. The CDR3 is 16 residues long. CDR3 sequence: CASSQASLTGQETQYF. CDR3 nucleotide sequence: TGCGCCAGCAGCCAAGCTTCCCTTACAGGACAAGAGACCCAGTACTTC.

The chain has TRBV18 and TRBJ2-1, with D maybe TRBD1 (6 bases). The V end was cut by 3 bases, the J end by 2 bases, with 17 bases between. There are 17 residues in the CDR3. Germline CDR1 and CDR2: KGHSH and LQKENI. The chain's CDR3 is CASSPRARGQTYNEQFF. CDR3 sequence (DNA): TGTGCCAGCTCACCCCGCGCCAGAGGACAGACCTACAATGAGCAGTTCTTC. The full variable domain, completed using reference TRBV18 and TRBJ2-1, is NAGVMQNPRHLVRRRGQEARLRCSPMKGHSHVYWYRQLPEEGLKFMVYLQKENIIDESGMPKERFSAEFPKEGPSILRIQQVVRGDSAAYFCASSPRARGQTYNEQFFGPGTRLTVL.

The chain recombines TRBV5-4 with TRBJ2-3; possibly TRBD2 for D (7 bases). The CDR3 is 15 residues long. V was pared by 1 base and J by 2 bases, with 11 bases between. Per germline, CDR1 SGHNT and CDR2 YYREEE (reference sequence). CDR3 in amino acids: CASSLSRGPTDTQYF. CDR3 bases: TGTGCCAGCAGCTTGTCGCGGGGGCCCACAGATACGCAGTATTTT.

The V and J genes are TRBV19 and TRBJ2-1; weak D call: TRBD1 (7 bases). Germline V lookup: CDR1 LNHDA, CDR2 SQIVND (reference sequence). V lost 10 bases and J lost 7, with 20 bases in between. CDR3 length: 14 residues. CDR3 coding DNA: TGTGCCACCACCAGGTCACAGGGGAGGAATGAGCAGTTCTTC. Residues: CATTRSQGRNEQFF. The entire variable domain, with the rest obtained from reference TRBV19 and TRBJ2-1, is as follows: DGGITQSPKYLFRKEGQNVTLSCEQNLNHDAMYWYRQDPGQGLRLIYYSQIVNDFQKGDIAEGYSVSREKKESFPLTVTSAQKNPTAFYLCATTRSQGRNEQFFGPGTRLTVL.

This clone was counted a few times. This chain joins TRBV28 and TRBJ1-1; D is ambiguous. Germline V gene sequence: CDR1 MDHEN, CDR2 SYDVKM. V was trimmed by 6 bases and J by 1 base, leaving 9 bases between them. This CDR3 comprises 13 residues. CDR3 sequence: CASSLDGNTEAFF. The DNA for the CDR3 is TGTGCCAGCAGCCTAGACGGGAACACTGAAGCTTTCTTT.

There are a few counts of this clone. This chain connects TRBV5-6 to TRBJ1-5, with 10 bases aligning to TRBD1. The CDR3 covers 16 residues. The trim removed 4 bases at V and 9 bases at J, leaving 13 bases unmatched. CDR1 is SGHDT and CDR2 is YYEEEE in the germline V gene. CDR3 sequence: CASSRWDRGFLGPQHF. The CDR3 DNA is TGTGCCAGCAGCCGGTGGGACAGGGGATTCCTGGGGCCCCAGCATTTT.

This clone showed up just a few times. The chain combines TRBV3-1 (or the pseudogene TRBV3-2) with TRBJ2-7, with TRBD1 matching over 9 bases. This CDR3 region has 19 residues. The V segment lost 4 bases and the J segment 2 bases; nucleotides outside the gene matches: 18. From germline, CDR1 is LGHDT and CDR2 YNNKEL (reference sequence). The CDR3 spells CASSPTSGQGIGAPYEQYF. The CDR3 nucleotides read TGTGCCAGCAGCCCGACCTCGGGACAGGGAATTGGGGCACCCTACGAGCAGTACTTC.

V and J are TRBV5-1 and TRBJ2-3; 8 bases agree with TRBD2. The CDR3 runs 15 residues. From germline, CDR1 is SGHRS and CDR2 YFSETQ. The V gene end was trimmed by 0 bases and the J gene end by 4 bases; junction bases not matched to a gene: 4. Here the CDR3 reads CASSLDGLAPDTQYF. The DNA for the CDR3 is TGCGCCAGCAGCTTGGACGGACTAGCCCCAGATACGCAGTATTTT.

The V call is TRBV29-1, the J call TRBJ2-3; tentative D call: TRBD2 (5 bases). Deletions cut 5 bases from V and 4 bases from J, with 25 bases between. Germline loops: CDR1 SQVTM, CDR2 ANQGSEA. The CDR3 is 17 residues long. CDR3 protein: CSVISFRSRDTADTQYF. The CDR3 DNA sequence: TGCAGCGTTATCTCTTTTAGGTCTCGGGATACCGCAGATACGCAGTATTTT.

The chain joins TRBV15 to TRBJ1-2, with 8 positions matching TRBD1. The V gene end was trimmed by 5 bases and the J gene end by 6 bases; junction bases not matched to a gene: 11. The CDR3 has 15 residues. Germline loops: CDR1 LNHNV, CDR2 YYDKDF (reference sequence). This chain's CDR3 is CATSPDRGKENGYTF. The CDR3 nucleotides are TGTGCCACCAGCCCAGACAGGGGAAAGGAAAATGGCTACACCTTC. Using reference TRBV15 and TRBJ1-2 for the parts outside the CDR3, the full variable domain is DAMVIQNPRYQVTQFGKPVTLSCSQTLNHNVMYWYQQKSSQAPKLLFHYYDKDFNNEADTPDNFQSRRPNTSFCFLDIRSPGLGDTAMYLCATSPDRGKENGYTFGSGTRLTVV.